This passage covers 10 T cell receptor beta chains from one sample sequenced in a study of cytomegalovirus exposure and HLA in healthy donors. The PCR made use of 60 Vbeta and 13 Jbeta primers. Using immunoSEQ multiplex PCR, the repertoire was profiled, and TCRdb retains in-frame clones only, with some absent. Among about 160,000 clones listed, around 75% were seen once. Sequencing was performed on PBMCs. These TCRs come from a woman between 50 and 59 years old in good health and CMV-seropositive.

The chain recombines TRBV29-1 with TRBJ1-2, with 8 positions matching TRBD1. V trimming: 8 bases; J trimming: 0 bases; junction bases outside the gene matches: 8. There are 14 residues in the CDR3. Germline loops: CDR1 SQVTM, CDR2 ANQGSEA. The chain's CDR3 is CSTTGEWANYGYTF. The CDR3 coding sequence is TGCAGCACGACAGGGGAATGGGCTAACTATGGCTACACCTTC.

V gene TRBV4-2 combines with J gene TRBJ1-6; D not certain. Trimming removed 0 bases from V and 0 bases from J, with 6 bases in between. Germline V CDR1 and CDR2: LGHNA, YNFKEQ. The CDR3 sequence is 16 residues long. CDR3 DNA: TGTGCCAGCAGCCAAGATGCCGGCTCCTATAATTCACCCCTCCACTTT. Amino acid sequence: CASSQDAGSYNSPLHF.

This chain links TRBV10-2 with TRBJ2-7; 11 bases agree with TRBD2. Germline trimming cut 7 bases from V and 2 bases from J; bases unmatched to any gene: 4. The length of the CDR3 is 14 residues. Germline CDR1 is WSHSY and CDR2 is SAAADI. CDR3 residues: CASTGTSGTYEQYF. The CDR3 DNA reads TGCGCCAGCACCGGGACTAGCGGCACCTACGAGCAGTACTTC.

The V call is TRBV6-6, the J call TRBJ2-5, with TRBD2 matching over 7 bases. The CDR3 spans 13 residues. CDR1 and CDR2 (germline): MNHNY, SVGAGI (reference sequence). V lost 2 bases to trimming and J lost 7 bases; unmatched junction nucleotides: 4. The DNA for the CDR3 is TGTGCCAGCAGTTACGGGGGGGACGGGACCCAGTACTTC. Residues: CASSYGGDGTQYF.

The table lists this clone with a count of one. This sequence joins TRBV5-1 and TRBJ2-7; D is perhaps TRBD1 (5 bases). Trimming cost V 4 bases and J 1 base, with 12 bases left between them. This CDR3 region has 14 residues. CDR1 is SGHRS and CDR2 is YFSETQ in the germline V gene. The CDR3 sequence is CASSHTDRSYEQYF. The CDR3 region has the DNA TGCGCCAGCAGCCACACTGACAGATCCTACGAGCAGTACTTC.

The gene calls are TRBV5-6 and TRBJ2-5, with 8 bases identical to TRBD1. Germline V lookup: CDR1 SGHDT, CDR2 YYEEEE. CDR3 size: 14 residues. Germline trimming cut 4 bases from V and 4 bases from J; bases unmatched to any gene: 6. The CDR3 DNA sequence: TGTGCCAGCAGCCTCACAGGGGGAATAGAGACCCAGTACTTC. Translation gives CASSLTGGIETQYF.

The rearrangement uses TRBV6-5 and TRBJ1-4; D might be TRBD1 (5 bases). The CDR3 length is 13 residues. The germline V gene has CDR1 MNHEY and CDR2 SVGAGI. Trimming shortened V by 5 bases and J by 6 bases, and 10 bases separated the two germline ends. The CDR3 region has the DNA TGTGCCAGCAGTCGGGGGTCTGATGAAAAACTGTTTTTT. Amino acids: CASSRGSDEKLFF.

In the case of this clone: An end of the junction does not agree with germline; a read error may underlie this. This chain connects TRBV7-9 to TRBJ1-1; D gene uncertain. The CDR3 totals 14 residues. Germline lookup yields CDR1 SEHNR and CDR2 FQNEAQ (reference sequence). The CDR3 DNA reads TGTTCCAGCTCCCTATTGGCCGGGTTACTTGAAGCTTTCTTT. Residues: CSSSLLAGLLEAFF.

V usage is TRBV10-3 and J usage is TRBJ2-1; tentative D call: TRBD1 (6 bases). The V end lost 5 bases, the J end lost 4 bases, and 15 bases lay between the germline ends. This CDR3 is 15 amino acids long. Germline CDR1 ENHRY, CDR2 SYGVKD. The CDR3 is CAISPERGQYNEQFF. The CDR3 region has the DNA TGTGCCATCAGTCCGGAGAGAGGACAGTACAATGAGCAGTTCTTC.

This chain links TRBV29-1 with TRBJ2-3; TRBD2 matches 8 bases. The germline V gene encodes CDR1 SQVTM and CDR2 ANQGSEA. The trim removed 4 bases at V and 8 bases at J, leaving 14 bases unmatched. The CDR3 is 15 residues long. This CDR3 reads CSVVLSGGPIGTQYF. The CDR3 coding sequence is TGCAGCGTTGTTTTGTCGGGGGGGCCTATTGGTACGCAGTATTTT.